Listed here are 5 T cell receptor beta chains from one sample, sequenced in a study of human T cells and chemical hapten exposure. Using its own MiXCR run on the RACE reads, TCRdb lists one record per CDR3 protein. Among roughly 120,000 distinct CDR3 sequences listed, 12% were seen once. The time point is: patch test 1, 2 weeks after DPC sensitization. Treatment denoted: therapeutic diphenylcyclopropenone sensitization with weekly scalp DPC. The sequenced sample was whole blood, obtained in connection with sensitization to the hapten diphenylcyclopropenone (DPC). The receptors here all came from a woman between 45 and 65 years old with alopecia areata. Some clones in this sample may be carry-over from other donors' samples.

This clonotype was seen more than once but under ten times. J is TRBJ2-3 and V is TRBV28; D is perhaps TRBD2 (6 bases). The V gene's germline CDR1 is MDHEN and CDR2 SYDVKM. The CDR3 is 12 residues long. V lost 8 bases to trimming and J lost 2 bases, with 8 bases between them. The CDR3 nucleotides read TGTGCCAGCGGGGGGTACACAGATACGCAGTATTTT. The encoded protein is CASGGYTDTQYF.

The sample holds many counts of this clonotype. The J gene is TRBJ2-2, the V gene TRBV19, with 8 bases matching TRBD2. Per the germline V gene, CDR1 is LNHDA and CDR2 is SQIVND (reference sequence). This CDR3 is 16 amino acids long. With V trimmed by 8 bases and J by 3 bases, 11 bases remained unmatched. The CDR3: CASPPGGGLHTGELFF. The CDR3 DNA reads TGTGCCAGTCCTCCGGGGGGGGGCCTACACACCGGGGAGCTGTTTTTT.

In its sample, this clonotype was seen a few times. The chain uses TRBV6-5 and TRBJ1-2, with a tentative D call TRBD1 (5 bases). The germline V gene encodes CDR1 MNHEY and CDR2 SVGAGI. The CDR3 runs 12 residues. Trimming pared 8 bases from V and 3 bases from J, leaving 10 bases between. The CDR3, as DNA: TGTGCCAGCGGGTCGGGGCACTATGGCTACACCTTC. This codes for CASGSGHYGYTF.

The chain couples TRBV28 to TRBJ2-3; D possibly uses TRBD1 or TRBD2 (5 bases each). Germline V gene sequence: CDR1 MDHEN, CDR2 SYDVKM. The germline V and J ends were trimmed by 4 bases and 14 bases, with 13 bases remaining between them. There are 11 residues in the CDR3. CDR3 sequence: CASSSRPGTYF. The CDR3 DNA sequence: TGTGCCAGCAGTTCCCGGCCGGGGACGTATTTT.

This clonotype was detected only a few times. The chain employs TRBV20-1 and TRBJ2-1; D is undetermined. Trimming cost V 1 base and J 3 bases, with 7 bases left between them. Germline CDR1 reads DFQATT; CDR2 reads SNEGSKA (reference sequence). The CDR3 is 13 amino acids. CDR3 residues: CSARVLLYNEQFF. The CDR3 DNA reads as TGCAGTGCTAGAGTCCTTCTCTACAATGAGCAGTTCTTC.